This entry lists 25 T cell receptor beta chains sequenced from one sample in a study of blood T cells in healthy people across ages. Primed by a sample-barcoded 5' primer and a J-beta primer mix, a second PCR proceeded for 7 to 11 cycles. MiXCR, run by TCRdb on the 5' RACE reads, gives a single entry per CDR3 protein. The sample has roughly 700,000 distinct CDR3 sequences, roughly 32% seen once. What was sequenced was blood. The receptors derive from a woman older than 75 in good health.

CDR3: CSARDHRDPYEQYF. The CDR3 DNA follows: TGCAGTGCTAGAGATCACAGGGATCCCTACGAGCAGTACTTC. The chain combines TRBV20-1 with TRBJ2-7; D possibly corresponds to TRBD1 (6 bases). Between the trimmed V and J ends, which lost 0 bases and 2 bases, there was a span of 11 bases. Germline V gene data show CDR1 as DFQATT and CDR2 as SNEGSKA (reference sequence). The CDR3 covers 14 residues.

V gene TRBV9 combines with J gene TRBJ2-5, with D unclear. The length of the CDR3 is 15 residues. V was pared by 2 bases and J by 4 bases, with 15 bases between. Germline V CDR1 and CDR2: SGDLS, YYNGEE. The CDR3 reads CASSVRGLRAETQYF. The CDR3 DNA reads TGTGCCAGCAGCGTCCGCGGCCTGAGAGCAGAGACCCAGTACTTC.

The chain has TRBV3-1 and TRBJ1-5; D might be TRBD1 (6 bases). The germline V and J ends were trimmed by 0 bases and 7 bases, with 19 bases remaining between them. The CDR3 sequence is 17 residues long. Germline V CDR1 and CDR2: LGHDT, YNNKEL (reference sequence). DNA for the CDR3: TGTGCCAGCAGCCAAGATCAGGGGACAAAGGGAGGACAGCCCCAGCATTTT. Translation: CASSQDQGTKGGQPQHF. Based on the CDR3 plus reference TRBV3-1 and TRBJ1-5, the full variable domain is DTAVSQTPKYLVTQMGNDKSIKCEQNLGHDTMYWYKQDSKKFLKIMFSYNNKELIINETVPNRFSPKSPDKAHLNLHINSLELGDSAVYFCASSQDQGTKGGQPQHFGDGTRLSIL.

The chain joins TRBV20-1 to TRBJ2-1; D is perhaps TRBD1 or TRBD2 (5 bases each). V was pared by 6 bases and J by 4 bases, with 10 bases between. In germline, CDR1 is DFQATT, CDR2 SNEGSKA (reference sequence). The CDR3 runs 12 residues. The CDR3, as DNA: TGCAGTGCCACGGGGCCTTACAATGAGCAGTTCTTC. It encodes CSATGPYNEQFF.

In this sample, this clonotype turned up a few times. Since a much larger clone is just one base distant, this may be a read error. This chain uses TRBV5-1 with TRBJ2-7; no clear D gene. The V end lost 6 bases, the J end lost 6 bases, and 13 bases lay between the germline ends. Germline values: CDR1 SGHRS, CDR2 YFSETQ. The CDR3 sequence is 12 residues long. CDR3 bases: TGCGCCAGCACCGCCGGATGTGGCGAGCAGTACTTC. This codes for CASTAGCGEQYF.

This clonotype was seen ten or more times. The V call is TRBV15, the J call TRBJ2-3; D unresolved. Germline V CDR1 and CDR2: LNHNV, YYDKDF (reference sequence). CDR3 size: 14 residues. Trimming removed 4 bases from V and 6 bases from J, with 14 bases in between. CDR3 nucleotide sequence: TGTGCCACCAGCACGGCCGGAGTATCGGATACGCAGTATTTT. Translated: CATSTAGVSDTQYF.

The chain uses TRBV5-1 and TRBJ1-1, with 8 bases that match TRBD1. The V and J ends lost 3 bases and 4 bases, in that order; junction bases with no gene match: 11. The CDR3 is made up of 16 amino acids. Germline CDR1 SGHRS, CDR2 YFSETQ. The CDR3 nucleotides are TGCGCCAGCAGCTCTCAGGGGGCGAGGAAGGGCACTGAAGCTTTCTTT. Residues: CASSSQGARKGTEAFF.

The CDR3 bases are TGTGCCAGCAGGGACAGGAGATATGGCTACACCTTC. As protein: CASRDRRYGYTF. The gene calls are TRBV28 and TRBJ1-2; 7 positions agree with TRBD1. In germline, CDR1 is MDHEN, CDR2 SYDVKM. There are 12 residues in the CDR3. J lost 5 bases, V lost 6 bases, and 3 bases had no gene match.

The chain couples TRBV7-2 to TRBJ2-5; 10 nucleotides match TRBD2. This CDR3 spans 17 amino acids. CDR1 is SGHTA, CDR2 FQGNSA, per germline. Unmatched junction bases numbered 14, after V lost 5 bases and J lost 5 bases. The CDR3 protein is CASSQGERGGWKETQYF. CDR3 bases: TGTGCCAGCAGCCAAGGGGAGCGGGGGGGTTGGAAGGAGACCCAGTACTTC. Based on the CDR3 plus reference TRBV7-2 and TRBJ2-5, the full variable domain is GAGVSQSPSNKVTEKGKDVELRCDPISGHTALYWYRQSLGQGLEFLIYFQGNSAPDKSGLPSDRFSAERTGGSVSTLTIQRTQQEDSAVYLCASSQGERGGWKETQYFGPGTRLLVL.

Points on this clonotype: A much larger clone lies a single base off, so this may be a read error. This chain links TRBV2 with TRBJ1-1; D unresolved. Germline V gene sequence: CDR1 SNHLY, CDR2 FYNNEI. The CDR3 has 15 residues. The DNA of the CDR3 is TGTACCAGCAACAAAATGACAAGGTTGAACACTGAAGCTTTCTTT. The encoded protein is CTSNKMTRLNTEAFF.

The table lists this clonotype with many counts. The rearrangement uses TRBV12-3 or TRBV12-4 and TRBJ2-7; no definite D call. There are 13 residues in the CDR3. Trimming removed 2 bases from V and 3 bases from J, with 8 bases in between. CDR3 loop: CASSLLPIYEQYF. The CDR3 nucleotides are TGTGCCAGCAGTTTACTCCCCATCTACGAGCAGTACTTC.

This clonotype was detected many times. This chain uses TRBV20-1 with TRBJ2-3; possibly TRBD1 for D (6 bases). This CDR3 has 15 residues. Looked up from germline, CDR1 is DFQATT and CDR2 is SNEGSKA (reference sequence). With 6 bases removed from V and 4 bases from J, the gap between germline ends came to 20 bases. CDR3 DNA sequence: TGCAGTGCCACTAGACTGCAGGGGCGGGCAGATACGCAGTATTTT. Amino acid sequence: CSATRLQGRADTQYF.

Worth noting for this clonotype: It may be a read error: a sequence one base away is much more abundant. V is TRBV7-3 and J is TRBJ1-6; D unclear. CDR3 size: 13 residues. Germline CDR1 and CDR2: SGHTA and FQGTGA. The CDR3 DNA is TGTGCCCGCAGCCCCAACCAAAATTCACCCCTCCACTTT. Translation gives CARSPNQNSPLHF.

A few counts support this clonotype. A much larger clone sits a single nucleotide away, making a read error possible. This rearrangement joins TRBV12-3 or TRBV12-4 to TRBJ2-3; no clear D. CDR3 length equals 14 residues. Trimming cost V 4 bases and J 2 bases, with 10 bases left between them. The CDR3 DNA sequence: TGTGCCAGCAGTTCGCAGCAGTTCACAGATACGCAGTATTTT. This translates into CASSSQQFTDTQYF.

This sequence joins TRBV6-1 and TRBJ2-3; tentatively, D is TRBD2 (7 bases). CDR3 length: 16 residues. Trimming stripped 3 bases from V and 2 bases from J, with 15 bases between. Germline V lookup: CDR1 MNHNS, CDR2 SASEGT. The CDR3 loop reads CASSEGGTTSTDTQYF. The DNA of the CDR3 is TGTGCCAGCAGTGAGGGGGGGACAACGTCCACAGATACGCAGTATTTT.

This clonotype appeared many times. V gene TRBV6-4 combines with J gene TRBJ2-5, with D hard to call. Germline lookup yields CDR1 MRHNA and CDR2 SNTAGT. V gave up 2 bases and J gave up 0 bases, with 10 bases separating them. This CDR3 is 15 amino acids long. CDR3 protein: CASSDLGTHQETQYF. The CDR3 region has the DNA TGTGCCAGCAGTGACCTAGGAACACACCAAGAGACCCAGTACTTC.

This clonotype was counted ten times or more. The chain has TRBV18 and TRBJ2-5; tentative D call: TRBD2 (5 bases). Germline V gives CDR1 KGHSH, CDR2 LQKENI. Trimming pared 0 bases from V and 4 bases from J, leaving 6 bases between. The CDR3 spans 13 residues. The CDR3 here is CASSPPAGETQYF. CDR3 coding DNA: TGTGCCAGCTCACCACCGGCGGGAGAGACCCAGTACTTC.

This clonotype is a singleton in its sample. The CDR3 DNA is TGTGCCAGCAGCCCGGACTCAGACAGGACCCTCCACTTT. Translated, it gives CASSPDSDRTLHF. The chain links TRBV7-2 to TRBJ1-6; a possible D gene is TRBD1 (6 bases). This CDR3 contains 13 residues. Trimming stripped 5 bases from V and 14 bases from J, with 16 bases between. Per the germline V gene, CDR1 is SGHTA and CDR2 is FQGNSA.

In this sample, this clonotype turned up once. V and J are TRBV28 and TRBJ1-2; D is uncertain. There are 11 residues in the CDR3. Trimming cost V 8 bases and J 3 bases, with 7 bases left between them. The germline V gene encodes CDR1 MDHEN and CDR2 SYDVKM. Written as DNA, the CDR3 is TGTGCCAGCGACGCCGACTATGGCTACACCTTC. Translated: CASDADYGYTF.

This clonotype was observed at least ten times. The chain carries TRBV5-1 and TRBJ2-3, with D possibly matching TRBD2 (7 bases). The CDR3 totals 16 residues. With 4 bases removed from V and 2 bases from J, the gap between germline ends came to 17 bases. Germline V CDR1 and CDR2: SGHRS, YFSETQ. This CDR3 is CASSPRGGGHTDTQYF. CDR3 coding DNA: TGCGCCAGCAGCCCAAGGGGCGGGGGCCACACAGATACGCAGTATTTT.

This clonotype was observed many times. The chain has TRBV10-3 and TRBJ2-7; TRBD2 is a possible D gene (6 bases). Germline loops: CDR1 ENHRY, CDR2 SYGVKD. CDR3 length: 13 residues. The V end was cut by 2 bases, the J end by 7 bases, with 12 bases between. As DNA, the CDR3 is TGTGCCATCAGTGAGGGAGGGCGTAGGGAGCAGTACTTC. Protein: CAISEGGRREQYF.

This clonotype has ten or more counts. The chain is built from TRBV27 and TRBJ2-3; the match to TRBD2 covers 9 bases. Germline-derived CDR1 and CDR2 are MNHEY and SMNVEV (reference sequence). Germline trimming cut 5 bases from V and 4 bases from J; bases unmatched to any gene: 7. This CDR3 spans 15 amino acids. For the CDR3, the DNA is TGTGCCAGCAGTGTTAGCGGGGGTCAGGCAGATACGCAGTATTTT. This gives the protein CASSVSGGQADTQYF.

This clonotype showed up many times. The rearrangement uses TRBV3-1 and TRBJ2-5; 7 bases map to TRBD1. Unmatched junction bases numbered 6, after V lost 1 base and J lost 4 bases. CDR1 and CDR2 (germline): LGHDT, YNNKEL (reference sequence). There are 15 residues in the CDR3. The CDR3 nucleotides read TGTGCCAGCAGCCAAGGCCCCGACAGGGCAGAGACCCAGTACTTC. Translated: CASSQGPDRAETQYF.

Points on this clonotype: This may come from a read error, since a much larger clone is one base off. The J gene is TRBJ2-7, the V gene TRBV5-1; the match to TRBD1 covers 9 bases. Germline V gene data show CDR1 as SGHRS and CDR2 as YFSETQ. CDR3 length: 16 residues. The CDR3 region has the DNA TGCGCCAGCAGTTTTGGTTCTACAGGGGGCCCCTACAAGCAGTACTTC. Translated: CASSFGSTGGPYKQYF.

This clonotype was counted at least ten times. The V gene is TRBV7-2, the J gene TRBJ2-1; maybe TRBD2 (6 bases). The V end lost 5 bases, the J end lost 1 base, and 24 bases lay between the germline ends. The CDR3 sequence is 19 residues long. Per the germline V gene, CDR1 is SGHTA and CDR2 is FQGNSA. This CDR3 is CASSPNAARRVRSYNEQFF. In nucleotides, the CDR3 is TGTGCCAGCAGCCCGAACGCCGCGCGGAGGGTGAGGTCCTACAATGAGCAGTTCTTC.